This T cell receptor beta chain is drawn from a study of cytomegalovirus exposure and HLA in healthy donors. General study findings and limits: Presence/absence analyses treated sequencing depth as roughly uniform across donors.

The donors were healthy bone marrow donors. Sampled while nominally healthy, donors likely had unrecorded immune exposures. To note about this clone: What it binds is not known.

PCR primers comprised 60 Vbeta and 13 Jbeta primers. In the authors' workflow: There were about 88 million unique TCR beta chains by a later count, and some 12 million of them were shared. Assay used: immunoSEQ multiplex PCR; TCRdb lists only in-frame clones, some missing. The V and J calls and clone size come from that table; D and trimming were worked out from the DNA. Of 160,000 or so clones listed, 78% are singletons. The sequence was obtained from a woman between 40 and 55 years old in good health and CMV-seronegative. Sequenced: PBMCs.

DNA of the CDR3: TGTGCCAGCAGTTTATACCCGACCTTCGACAGATCCTACGAGCAGTACTTC. It encodes CASSLYPTFDRSYEQYF. This chain links TRBV27 with TRBJ2-7, with a weak D call TRBD1 (5 bases). The V gene's germline CDR1 is MNHEY and CDR2 SMNVEV (reference sequence). Deletions cut 1 base from V and 1 base from J, with 17 bases between. The CDR3 is 17 residues long.